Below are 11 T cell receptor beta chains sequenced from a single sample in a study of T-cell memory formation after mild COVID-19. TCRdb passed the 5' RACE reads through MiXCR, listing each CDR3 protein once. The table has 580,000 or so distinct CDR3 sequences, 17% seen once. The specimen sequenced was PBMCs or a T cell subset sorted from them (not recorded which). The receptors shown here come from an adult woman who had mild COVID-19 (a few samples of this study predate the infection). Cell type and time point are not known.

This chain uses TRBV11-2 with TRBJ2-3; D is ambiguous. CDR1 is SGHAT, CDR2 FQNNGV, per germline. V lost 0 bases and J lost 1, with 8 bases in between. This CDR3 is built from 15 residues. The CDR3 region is CASSLDPRGTDTQYF. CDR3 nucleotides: TGTGCCAGCAGCTTAGATCCCCGTGGCACAGATACGCAGTATTTT.

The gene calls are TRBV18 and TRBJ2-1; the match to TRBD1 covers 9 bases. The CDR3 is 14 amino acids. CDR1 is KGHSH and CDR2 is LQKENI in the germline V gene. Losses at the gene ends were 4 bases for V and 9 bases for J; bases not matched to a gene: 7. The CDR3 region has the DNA TGTGCCAGCTCACGGACAGGGGTTGGAGGTGAGCAGTTCTTC. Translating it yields CASSRTGVGGEQFF.

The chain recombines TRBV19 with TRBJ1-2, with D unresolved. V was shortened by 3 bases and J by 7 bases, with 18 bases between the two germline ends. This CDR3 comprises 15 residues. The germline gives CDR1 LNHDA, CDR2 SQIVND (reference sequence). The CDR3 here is CASSIDTLIGGGYTF. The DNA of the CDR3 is TGTGCCAGTAGTATCGACACCCTTATAGGCGGTGGCTACACCTTC.

CDR3 nucleotide sequence: TGTGCCAGCAGCTCCGGGACTAGCGGGAGGGCCTACAATGAGCAGTTCTTC. Encoded protein: CASSSGTSGRAYNEQFF. The chain links TRBV7-9 to TRBJ2-1; 16 bases map to TRBD2. The V gene end was trimmed by 4 bases and the J gene end by 2 bases; junction bases not matched to a gene: 2. The length of the CDR3 is 17 residues. Germline CDR1 SEHNR, CDR2 FQNEAQ (reference sequence).

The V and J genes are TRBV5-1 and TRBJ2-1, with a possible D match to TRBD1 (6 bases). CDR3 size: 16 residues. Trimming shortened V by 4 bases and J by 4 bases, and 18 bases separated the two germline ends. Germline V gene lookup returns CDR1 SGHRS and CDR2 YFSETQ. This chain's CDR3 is CASSPVTGSLYNEQFF. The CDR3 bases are TGCGCCAGCAGCCCCGTTACAGGGTCCCTATACAATGAGCAGTTCTTC. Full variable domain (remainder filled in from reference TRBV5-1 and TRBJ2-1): KAGVTQTPRYLIKTRGQQVTLSCSPISGHRSVSWYQQTPGQGLQFLFEYFSETQRNKGNFPGRFSGRQFSNSRSEMNVSTLELGDSALYLCASSPVTGSLYNEQFFGPGTRLTVL.

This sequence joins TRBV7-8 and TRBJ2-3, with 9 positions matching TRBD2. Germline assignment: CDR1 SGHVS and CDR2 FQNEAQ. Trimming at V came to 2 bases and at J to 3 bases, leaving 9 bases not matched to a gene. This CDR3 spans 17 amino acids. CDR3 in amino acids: CASSLSGGGASTDTQYF. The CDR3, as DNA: TGTGCCAGCAGCTTATCGGGCGGGGGGGCTTCGACAGATACGCAGTATTTT.

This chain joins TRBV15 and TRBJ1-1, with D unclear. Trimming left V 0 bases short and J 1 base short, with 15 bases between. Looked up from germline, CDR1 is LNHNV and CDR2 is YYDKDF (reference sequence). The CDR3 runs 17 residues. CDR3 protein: CATSREKRVLANTEAFF. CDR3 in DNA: TGTGCCACCAGCAGAGAGAAAAGGGTATTGGCGAACACTGAAGCTTTCTTT.

DNA for the CDR3: TGTGCCAGCAGTGAAGTTCGACACTCTCCTGGCTACACCTTC. The encoded protein is CASSEVRHSPGYTF. V is TRBV6-1 and J is TRBJ1-2; D remains unclear. Germline CDR1 reads MNHNS; CDR2 reads SASEGT. Trimming left V 1 base short and J 7 bases short, with 13 bases between. The CDR3 length is 14 residues.

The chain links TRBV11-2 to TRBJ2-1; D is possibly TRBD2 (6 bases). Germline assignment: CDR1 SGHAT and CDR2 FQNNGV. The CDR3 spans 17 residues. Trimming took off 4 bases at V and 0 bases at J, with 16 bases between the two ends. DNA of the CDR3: TGTGCCAGCAGCTCTTCGAGCGGGCCGGTCTCCTACAATGAGCAGTTCTTC. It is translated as CASSSSSGPVSYNEQFF.

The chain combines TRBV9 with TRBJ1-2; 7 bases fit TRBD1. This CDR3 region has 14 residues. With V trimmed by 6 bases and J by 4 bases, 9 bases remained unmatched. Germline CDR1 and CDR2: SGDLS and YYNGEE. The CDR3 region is CASNIPGQSYGYTF. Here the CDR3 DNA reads TGTGCCAGCAACATCCCGGGACAGTCCTATGGCTACACCTTC.

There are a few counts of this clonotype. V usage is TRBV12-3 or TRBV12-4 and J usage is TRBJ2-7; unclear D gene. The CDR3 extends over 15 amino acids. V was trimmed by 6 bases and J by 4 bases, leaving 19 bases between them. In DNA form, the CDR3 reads TGTGCCAGCAGCTCCTTTGGCGACTTACCTTACGAGCAGTACTTC. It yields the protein CASSSFGDLPYEQYF.